This entry features one TCR beta chain sequence. Ten or more counts support this clonotype. The specificity of this receptor is unknown. It has no much larger one-base neighbor in the sample; base qualities were not kept. TCR beta CDR3 regions were amplified from RNA transcripts. The TCR CDR3 was subjected to a first round of RT-PCR using the HTBI primer set and the Qiagen OneStep RT-PCR kit. The libraries were constructed in a second round of multiplex PCR and then size-selected and purified. The libraries were sequenced on an Illumina HiSeq2000 using paired-end 100 bp reads. The authors processed their data as follows. SOAPnuke was used to process the raw data, removing reads that contained adapters or uncalled bases, had a mean Phred below 15, or lacked an exact match to the constant primer or identifier. COPE v1.2.5 was used to merge the high-quality paired reads, and each unique nucleotide sequence was defined as a clonotype. MiTCR v1.1 was used to align clonotypes to the IMGT TRBV, TRBD and TRBJ reference segments. The analysis included only V-J combinations with a frequency above 0.0001, which together covered roughly 99% of the repertoires. The TCS score was defined as F50 (clonal expansion) divided by E x V (chaos), with BLOSUM62-based TCRdist calculated between CDR3 peptides within each V-J. Welch's t-statistics and random forest reduced 450 to 600 V-J features to roughly 13, which were used in a naive Bayes classifier (R e1071). TCRdb cleaned the public reads at Q25 with fastp, built clones with MiXCR and kept in-frame beta chains. Rows with a matching CDR3 protein are joined into one entry that keeps the most common DNA and genes. TCRdb, not the authors, supplied the V and J calls. The sample yields about 400,000 distinct CDR3 sequences; 15% to 19% were counted once. Of the sample, approximately 7.5% falls within the top ten clones.

This entry comes from a study of T cells in Graves' hyperthyroidism and ophthalmopathy (dated by TCRdb to the late 2010s). A note on the overall study: Peripheral blood was collected at initial diagnosis, before any treatment. TCR V-J signatures able to tell the groups apart were searched for in a discovery cohort of approximately 95 patients, of whom approximately 40 had Graves' ophthalmopathy and about 60 had stable Graves' hyperthyroidism. Whether ophthalmopathy could be predicted prospectively was tested in an independent validation cohort made up of under 20 hyperthyroidism patients plus 17 patients who later progressed to ophthalmopathy. The roughly 100 discovery patients were randomly split 7:3 into training and test sets. In about 6 Graves' hyperthyroidism patients, the study also compared T-cell repertoires from thyroid tissue with T-cell repertoires from blood. After blood sampling, hyperthyroidism patients were treated with methimazole at a starting dose of 30 mg daily, and ophthalmopathy patients were treated with high-dose intravenous methylprednisolone. TCR Vbeta CDR3 sequencing of roughly 140 peripheral blood samples (roughly 43 ophthalmopathy, around 80 hyperthyroidism and 17 progressor patients) is reported in the paper. Findings and caveats that apply to the study as a whole: Sample size was not statistically predetermined, and investigators were not blinded to group allocation. A model built on a 13 V-J signature distinguished ophthalmopathy from stable hyperthyroidism, reaching around 88% sensitivity and approximately 81% specificity in cross-validation and 80%/75% in testing. In validation, progression to ophthalmopathy was predicted by the model with 70% to 71% sensitivity and 72% to 85% specificity, a median of 6.5 months before onset. Most expanded thyroid clonotypes (frequency above 0.001) were also detected in blood, suggesting blood repertoires may reflect thyroid immune responses.

Stable Graves' hyperthyroidism was defined as the absence of progression to ophthalmopathy over 18 months of follow-up. Hyperthyroidism patients were aged 18 to 65 years and newly diagnosed, with disease duration of less than 2 months. Exclusion was applied to patients with uncontrolled infections, other autoimmune diseases, pregnancy or lactation. Clinical symptoms, serum thyroxine and TRAb, thyroid ultrasound, and orbital computed tomography formed the basis for the diagnoses. PBMCs were separated from roughly 10 ml of fresh peripheral blood using Ficoll-Paque density gradient centrifugation. Trizol reagent was used to extract total RNA, and RNA quality was then checked on an Agilent 2100 Bioanalyzer. CDR1 and CDR2, per the germline V gene, are MNHNS and SASEGT. V is trimmed back by 6 bases and J by 3 bases, and the junction contains 11 bases that no gene match accounts for. Including the terminal cysteine and phenylalanine, the CDR3 comprises 15 residues. The DNA shown is the 45-base CDR3, in frame from base 1.

The sequence was collected from a woman aged 18-29 years with Graves' hyperthyroidism. Sequencing was done on a sample of blood. The sequence links TRBV6-1 to TRBJ2-7; TRBD2 agrees with 7 junctional bases. The bases read TGTGCCAGCAGACCATCTCAGCGGGGCCACTACGAGCAGTACTTC. Its translation reads: CASRPSQRGHYEQYF.